This TCR beta chain was documented in a study of patients and donors after allogeneic stem cell transplantation. In its sample, this clonotype was seen many times. V trimming: 0 bases; J trimming: 12 bases; junction bases outside the gene matches: 3. The CDR3 has 13 residues. Germline CDR1 SGHTA, CDR2 FQGTGA. MiXCR was run by TCRdb on the RT-PCR reads, yielding one entry per CDR3 protein. The data contain 20,000 or so distinct CDR3 sequences, approximately 5% of them singletons. Material for sequencing was blood, either unsorted or a sorted T cell fraction (not recorded which). This receptor was identified in a human donor who was either an allogeneic HSCT recipient or a stem cell or donor lymphocyte infusion donor (not recorded which). It is not recorded whose cells these are; they may come from a transplant donor. The chain combines TRBV7-3 with TRBJ2-1, with 9 bases fitting TRBD2. The chain's CDR3 is CASSLTSGGRQFF. DNA of the CDR3: TGTGCCAGCAGCTTAACCAGCGGGGGGAGGCAGTTCTTC.